The 18 T cell receptor beta chains below all came from one sample that was sequenced in a study of response to subunit inactivated influenza vaccine. TCRdb reanalysed the RT-PCR reads using MiXCR and keeps one entry per CDR3 protein. The sample comprises around 180,000 distinct CDR3 sequences, approximately 9.2% of which are singletons, and around 9.9% rests with the top ten. The sequenced sample was non-naive T cells sorted from PBMCs, obtained on the day of vaccination. The source is a man aged 50-60 years who received an inactivated influenza vaccine.

This clonotype was found a few times. The chain couples TRBV5-1 to TRBJ2-4; 7 bases match TRBD2. This CDR3 has 16 amino acids. The trim removed 4 bases at V and 3 bases at J, leaving 10 bases unmatched. Germline CDR1 reads SGHRS; CDR2 reads YFSETQ. For the CDR3, the DNA is TGCGCCAGCAGCGCTGCTAGCGGAAGGGACAAAAACATTCAGTACTTC. Translating gives CASSAASGRDKNIQYF.

This clonotype was recorded a few times. This sequence joins TRBV20-1 and TRBJ2-7, with 10 bases lining up with TRBD2. The CDR3 contains 13 residues. The trim removed 6 bases at V and 1 base at J, leaving 3 bases unmatched. Germline V lookup: CDR1 DFQATT, CDR2 SNEGSKA (reference sequence). The CDR3 is CSAVAGGSYEQYF. The CDR3 region has the DNA TGCAGTGCGGTAGCGGGGGGATCCTACGAGCAGTACTTC.

A note on this clonotype: A much larger clone is a single base away; this may be a read error. J is TRBJ2-7 and V is TRBV28; TRBD1 matches at 8 bases. After removal of 3 bases from V and 7 bases from J, the junction contained 8 bases not matched to a gene. Germline V gene lookup returns CDR1 MDHEN and CDR2 SYDVKM. The CDR3 spans 14 residues. The chain's CDR3 is CASSLDRAMGEQYF. The CDR3 DNA sequence: TGTGCCAGCAGTTTGGACAGGGCGATGGGAGAGCAGTACTTC.

This clonotype was detected only a few times. This chain connects TRBV7-2 to TRBJ2-3; TRBD1 aligns across 8 bases. CDR1 is SGHTA and CDR2 is FQGNSA in the germline V gene. This CDR3 region has 14 residues. The ends lost 2 bases at V and 6 bases at J; junction bases unmatched: 4. The CDR3 nucleotides read TGTGCCAGCAGCTTAACAGGGGGATTTGATACGCAGTATTTT. Protein: CASSLTGGFDTQYF.

The chain recombines TRBV6-1 with TRBJ2-3; a weak D match, TRBD1 (6 bases). V was shortened by 4 bases and J by 0 bases, with 11 bases between the two germline ends. The V gene's germline CDR1 is MNHNS and CDR2 SASEGT. The CDR3 has 15 residues. The CDR3 region has the DNA TGTGCCAGCAGTGGGCAGGGGCCGAGCACAGATACGCAGTATTTT. This codes for CASSGQGPSTDTQYF.

This chain uses TRBV28 with TRBJ1-1; TRBD1 agrees at 7 bases. This CDR3 spans 17 amino acids. Trimming removed 5 bases from V and 0 bases from J; junction bases left unmatched: 12. CDR1 and CDR2 (germline): MDHEN, SYDVKM. The DNA of the CDR3 is TGTGCCAGCAGTGAAACAGGGGCGGGGAGGATGAACACTGAAGCTTTCTTT. It yields the protein CASSETGAGRMNTEAFF.

This clonotype has at least ten counts. The rearrangement joins TRBV5-6 to TRBJ2-2; unclear D gene. The CDR3 covers 15 residues. Per the germline V gene, CDR1 is SGHDT and CDR2 is YYEEEE. Trimming cost V 1 base and J 4 bases, with 11 bases left between them. CDR3 DNA: TGTGCCAGCAGCTTGTTAGTCACTTCCACCGGGGAGCTGTTTTTT. Translated: CASSLLVTSTGELFF.

This clonotype appeared a few times. This chain links TRBV6-5 with TRBJ2-5, with unresolved D. Trimming stripped 4 bases from V and 5 bases from J, with 17 bases between. Per the germline V gene, CDR1 is MNHEY and CDR2 is SVGAGI. This CDR3 region has 15 residues. CDR3 sequence: CASSSRMLHGETQYF. The CDR3 DNA is TGTGCCAGCAGTTCGCGGATGCTACACGGCGAGACCCAGTACTTC.

The chain recombines TRBV5-1 with TRBJ1-1, with no clear D. Germline CDR1 is SGHRS and CDR2 is YFSETQ. The CDR3 consists of 15 residues. V gave up 0 bases and J gave up 2 bases, with 11 bases separating them. The CDR3 is CASSLEGTRNTEAFF. For the CDR3, the DNA is TGCGCCAGCAGCTTGGAGGGCACAAGAAACACTGAAGCTTTCTTT.

This clonotype occurred a few times. The chain employs TRBV20-1 and TRBJ2-3; TRBD2 matches at 13 bases. V shed 4 bases, J shed 6 bases, and the junction held 7 bases outside the gene matches. CDR3 length: 15 amino acids. In germline, CDR1 is DFQATT, CDR2 SNEGSKA (reference sequence). In DNA form, the CDR3 reads TGCAGTGCTAAAGGACTAGCGGGAGCGGGGGATACGCAGTATTTT. This encodes CSAKGLAGAGDTQYF.

This clonotype was picked up a small number of times. The V and J genes are TRBV9 and TRBJ2-4, with D maybe TRBD1 (5 bases). This CDR3 spans 13 amino acids. Trimming removed 4 bases from V and 8 bases from J, with 13 bases in between. Germline V CDR1 and CDR2: SGDLS, YYNGEE. For the CDR3, the DNA is TGTGCCAGCAGCTTGGGGCCGGCGGACATTCAGTACTTC. Its protein product is CASSLGPADIQYF.

This clonotype was counted many times. The chain carries TRBV6-5 and TRBJ1-1; possibly TRBD1 for D (5 bases). Germline values: CDR1 MNHEY, CDR2 SVGAGI. V lost 0 bases and J 5 bases, leaving 13 bases between the germline ends. The CDR3 totals 15 residues. The CDR3, as DNA: TGTGCCAGCAGTTACTCGGGGGGAGGTGGGACTGAAGCTTTCTTT. It encodes CASSYSGGGGTEAFF.

This clonotype has a handful of counts. J is TRBJ2-1 and V is TRBV10-3, with D possibly TRBD2 on 5 matching bases. Germline loops: CDR1 ENHRY, CDR2 SYGVKD. The CDR3 runs 12 residues. V was cut by 3 bases and J by 8 bases, with 8 bases left in between. The chain's CDR3 is CAISDTSYEQFF. The DNA of the CDR3 is TGTGCCATCAGTGACACTAGTTATGAGCAGTTCTTC.

This clonotype turned up a few times. Its ends do not fully match the called genes, so a read error is possible. The CDR3 DNA reads TGTGCCAGCAGTTTATCCAACCCCCCCCAGGGGATCTTC. Translation gives CASSLSNPPQGIF. The chain couples TRBV28 to TRBJ2-1; the D gene is possibly TRBD1 (6 bases). The CDR3 consists of 13 residues. CDR1 and CDR2 from the germline V gene are MDHEN and SYDVKM.

This clonotype occurred many times. The CDR3 region is CASSLAIGDEQYF. CDR3 nucleotide sequence: TGTGCCAGCAGCTTAGCGATCGGGGACGAGCAGTACTTC. V is TRBV7-8 and J is TRBJ2-7; tentative D call: TRBD2 (5 bases). The CDR3 is 13 amino acids. Trimming took 0 bases from V and 5 from J, leaving 8 bases between them. In germline, CDR1 is SGHVS, CDR2 FQNEAQ.

The table lists this clonotype with many counts. The chain employs TRBV2 and TRBJ2-5; the D gene is possibly TRBD2 (6 bases). This CDR3 is built from 12 residues. CDR1 is SNHLY and CDR2 is FYNNEI in the germline V gene. Trimming left V 6 bases short and J 4 bases short, with 9 bases between. CDR3 sequence (DNA): TGTGCCAGCAGCCCGGGACTAGAGACCCAGTACTTC. Translated: CASSPGLETQYF.

The chain combines TRBV29-1 with TRBJ2-3; 10 nucleotides align to TRBD1. In germline, CDR1 is SQVTM, CDR2 ANQGSEA. Trimming at V came to 0 bases and at J to 3 bases, leaving 9 bases not matched to a gene. The CDR3 has 17 amino acids. CDR3 in amino acids: CSVEDRWTGGGTDTQYF. As DNA, the CDR3 is TGCAGCGTTGAAGACCGTTGGACAGGGGGGGGTACAGATACGCAGTATTTT.

Comment on this clonotype: The germline gene is not matched at one end of the junction; a read error may be the cause. The chain has TRBV20-1 and TRBJ2-1; 9 bases line up with TRBD2. The CDR3 is made up of 15 amino acids. Looked up from germline, CDR1 is DFQATT and CDR2 is SNEGSKA (reference sequence). The CDR3 loop reads CSAMTLAGTYNEQSF. In DNA, the CDR3 is TGCAGTGCGATGACCCTAGCGGGAACCTACAATGAGCAGTCCTTC.